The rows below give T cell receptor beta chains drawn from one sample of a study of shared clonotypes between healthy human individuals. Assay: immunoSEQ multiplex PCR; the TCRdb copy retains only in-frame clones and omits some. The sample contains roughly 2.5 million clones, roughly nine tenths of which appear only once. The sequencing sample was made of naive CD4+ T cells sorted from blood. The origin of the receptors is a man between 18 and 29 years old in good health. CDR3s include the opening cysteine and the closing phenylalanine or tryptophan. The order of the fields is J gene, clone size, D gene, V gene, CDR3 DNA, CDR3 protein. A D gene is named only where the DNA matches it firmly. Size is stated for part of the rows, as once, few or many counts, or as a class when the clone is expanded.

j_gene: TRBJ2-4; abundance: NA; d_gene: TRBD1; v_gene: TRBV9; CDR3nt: TGTGCCAGCAGCCCGGGACAGGGAGCCAAAAACATTCAGTACTTC; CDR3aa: CASSPGQGAKNIQYF
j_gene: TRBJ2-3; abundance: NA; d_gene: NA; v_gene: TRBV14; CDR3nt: TGTGCCAGCAGCCAGGGGCGGGACATTCGCACAGATACGCAGTATTTT; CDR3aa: CASSQGRDIRTDTQYF
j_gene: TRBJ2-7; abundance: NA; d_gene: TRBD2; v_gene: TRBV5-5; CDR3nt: TGTGCCAGCAGCTCAAGCTTTTCTAGCGGGTCCGAGCAGTACTTC; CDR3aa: CASSSSFSSGSEQYF
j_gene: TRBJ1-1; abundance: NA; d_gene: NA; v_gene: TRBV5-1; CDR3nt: TGCGCCAGCAGGTTTCTACAGGGAGGGGGCACTGAAGCTTTCTTT; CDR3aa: CASRFLQGGGTEAFF
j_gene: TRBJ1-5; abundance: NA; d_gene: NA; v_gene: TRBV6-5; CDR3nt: TGTGCCAGCAGTTACGCGTGGAAACCGGGCAATCAGCCCCAGCATTTT; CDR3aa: CASSYAWKPGNQPQHF
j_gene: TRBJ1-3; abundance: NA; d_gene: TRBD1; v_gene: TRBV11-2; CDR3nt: TGTGCCAGCAGCTCACAGGGGGTAGCTGGAAACACCATATATTTT; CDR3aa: CASSSQGVAGNTIYF
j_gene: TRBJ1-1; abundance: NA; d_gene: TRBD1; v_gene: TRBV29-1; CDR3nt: TGCAGCGTAGTGGGACAGCTATTGAACACTGAAGCTTTCTTT; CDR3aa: CSVVGQLLNTEAFF
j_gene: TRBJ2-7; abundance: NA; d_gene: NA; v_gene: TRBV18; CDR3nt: TGTGCCAGCTCACCACGGGGTAGCGGAGGGCTTTCCGGCAGCGAGCAGTACTTC; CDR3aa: CASSPRGSGGLSGSEQYF
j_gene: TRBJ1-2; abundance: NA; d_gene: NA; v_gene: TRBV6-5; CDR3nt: TGTGCCAGCACCCGGGCAGGCAACTATGGCTACACCTTC; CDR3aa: CASTRAGNYGYTF
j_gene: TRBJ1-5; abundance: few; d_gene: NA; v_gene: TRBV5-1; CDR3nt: TGCGCCAGCAGCGTGGATGGGGACCGCAATCAGCCCCAGCATTTT; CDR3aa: CASSVDGDRNQPQHF
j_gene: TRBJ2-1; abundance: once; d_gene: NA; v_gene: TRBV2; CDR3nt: TGTGCCAGCAGTGACTTGACGGAGCAGTTCTTC; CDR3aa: CASSDLTEQFF
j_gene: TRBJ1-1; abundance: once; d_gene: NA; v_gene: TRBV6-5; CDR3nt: TGTGCCAGCAGTTACGCGGGGGAAGCTTTCTTT; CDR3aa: CASSYAGEAFF
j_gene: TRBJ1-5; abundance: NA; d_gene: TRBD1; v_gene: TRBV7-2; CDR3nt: TGTGCCAGCAGCCCAGGACAGGGGGCGAGACAGCCCCAGCATTTT; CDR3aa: CASSPGQGARQPQHF
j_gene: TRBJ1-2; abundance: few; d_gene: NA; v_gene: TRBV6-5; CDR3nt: TGTGCCAGCAGTTACTCTGGATCCAGGGAAGGCTACACCTTC; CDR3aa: CASSYSGSREGYTF
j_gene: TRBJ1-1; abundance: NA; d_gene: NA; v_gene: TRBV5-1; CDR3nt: TGCGCCAGCAGCCCGTACAGGGATGTGAACACTGAAGCTTTCTTT; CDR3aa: CASSPYRDVNTEAFF
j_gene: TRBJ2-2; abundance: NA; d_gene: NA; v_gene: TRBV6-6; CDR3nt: TGTGCCAGCAGTTCGGGAGGGGAGCTGTTTTTT; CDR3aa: CASSSGGELFF
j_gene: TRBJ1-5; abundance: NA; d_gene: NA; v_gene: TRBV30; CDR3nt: TGTGCCTGGAGTACCCGAGGGGGGCCGGTTGAGCCCCAGCATTTT; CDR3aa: CAWSTRGGPVEPQHF
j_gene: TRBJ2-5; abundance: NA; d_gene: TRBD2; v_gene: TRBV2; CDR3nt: TGTGCCAGCAGTGAAGGAGGAGCGGGGAAAGAGACCCAGTACTTC; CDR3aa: CASSEGGAGKETQYF
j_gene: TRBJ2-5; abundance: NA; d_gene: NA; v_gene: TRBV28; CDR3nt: TGTGCCAGCAGTTCCGGGGGTCGTATCCAAGAGACCCAGTACTTC; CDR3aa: CASSSGGRIQETQYF
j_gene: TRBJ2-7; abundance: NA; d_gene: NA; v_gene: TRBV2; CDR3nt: TGTGCCAGCAGTGAAGCGGAAATTGACGGGGGAGTCGAGCAGTACTTC; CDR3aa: CASSEAEIDGGVEQYF
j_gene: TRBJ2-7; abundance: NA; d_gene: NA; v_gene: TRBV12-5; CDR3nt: TGTGCTAGTGTTCGACCAGGGGCCAGAACGAACGAGCAGTACTTC; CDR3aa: CASVRPGARTNEQYF
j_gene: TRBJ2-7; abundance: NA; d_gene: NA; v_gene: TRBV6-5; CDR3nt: TGTGCCACCCGAACGGGGGTGCGCGAGCAGTACTTC; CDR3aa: CATRTGVREQYF
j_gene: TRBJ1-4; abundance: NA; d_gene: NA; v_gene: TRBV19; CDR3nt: TGTGCCAGTAGTAGGAGGACAGTCTTTAATGAAAAACTGTTTTTT; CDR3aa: CASSRRTVFNEKLFF
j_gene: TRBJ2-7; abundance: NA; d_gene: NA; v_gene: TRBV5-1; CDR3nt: TGCGCCAGCAGCTTATACACCGGGACACTGTCCTACGAGCAGTACTTC; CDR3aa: CASSLYTGTLSYEQYF
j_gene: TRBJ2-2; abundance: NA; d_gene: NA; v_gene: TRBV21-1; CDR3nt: TGTGCCAGCAGCAAAGCGGAGCTGGGACAGGGGCAGAACACCGGGGAGCTGTTTTTT; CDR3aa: CASSKAELGQGQNTGELFF
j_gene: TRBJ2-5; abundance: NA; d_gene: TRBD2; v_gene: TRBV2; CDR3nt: TGTGCCAGCAAGGCGGGGGAGGTAGAGACCCAGTACTTC; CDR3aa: CASKAGEVETQYF
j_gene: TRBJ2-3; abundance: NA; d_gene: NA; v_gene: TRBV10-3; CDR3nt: TGTGCCATCAGTGAGGGGACCAGACCAGATACGCAGTATTTT; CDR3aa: CAISEGTRPDTQYF